This passage covers 13 T cell receptor beta chains from one sample sequenced in a study of radiotherapy plus CTLA-4 blockade in lung cancer. Clones were read by immunoSEQ multiplex PCR, and TCRdb kept only the in-frame ones, dropping some. The sample has 55,000 to 65,000 clones; about 72% are singletons. The source was peripheral blood, collected from a patient treated with radiotherapy plus ipilimumab. Receptor source: a human donor with non-small cell lung cancer who had a complete response to radiotherapy plus ipilimumab.

The rearrangement links TRBV6-8 to TRBJ2-7, with 7 positions matching TRBD1. Germline V CDR1 and CDR2: MNHGY, SAAAGT. The ends lost 6 bases at V and 3 bases at J; junction bases unmatched: 14. CDR3 length: 16 residues. The CDR3 is CASRNSQGDRDYEQYF. CDR3 DNA: TGTGCCAGCAGAAACTCCCAGGGGGACAGAGACTACGAGCAGTACTTC.

The chain links TRBV27 to TRBJ2-6; D ambiguous. CDR3 length equals 14 residues. Trimming left V 5 bases short and J 3 bases short, with 8 bases between. Germline-derived CDR1 and CDR2 are MNHEY and SMNVEV (reference sequence). Written as DNA, the CDR3 is TGTGCCAGCAGTCTTCTTCGTGGGGCCAACGTCCTGACTTTC. This translates into CASSLLRGANVLTF.

V is TRBV28 and J is TRBJ2-5; D may be TRBD2 (6 bases). The better agreement between TRBJ2-7 and the DNA end casts doubt on the J call. The germline V gene has CDR1 MDHEN and CDR2 SYDVKM. The CDR3 has 13 amino acids. Written as DNA, the CDR3 is TGTGCCAGCCGGGGGAATCTGGTCTACGAGCAGTACTTC. It codes for CASRGNLVYEQYF.

The gene calls are TRBV4-1 and TRBJ2-3; TRBD2 is a possible D gene (6 bases). CDR1 is MGHRA and CDR2 is YSYEKL in the germline V gene. This CDR3 contains 15 residues. The V end was cut by 4 bases, the J end by 5 bases, with 16 bases between. DNA for the CDR3: TGCGCCAGCAGCCGGCCGGGACTGGGAGAAGATACGCAGTATTTT. This encodes CASSRPGLGEDTQYF.

The V gene is TRBV30, the J gene TRBJ2-2; the D gene is possibly TRBD1 (6 bases). CDR3 length: 14 amino acids. Germline CDR1 is GTSNPN and CDR2 is SVGIG (reference sequence). V was clipped by 7 bases and J by 4 bases, with 16 bases between them. The CDR3 nucleotides are TGTGCCTTGGGACCGGGACACCCCACCGGGGAGCTGTTTTTT. Encoded protein: CALGPGHPTGELFF.

The chain links TRBV7-2 to TRBJ1-2; 7 bases align to TRBD1. CDR1 and CDR2 (germline): SGHTA, FQGNSA. The CDR3 contains 16 residues. V lost 5 bases, J lost 1 base, and 10 bases stayed unmatched. CDR3 in amino acids: CASSTTGTVNNYGYTF. In DNA form, the CDR3 reads TGTGCCAGCAGCACCACAGGGACAGTCAATAACTATGGCTACACCTTC.

The chain uses TRBV18 and TRBJ1-1; no clear D. CDR1 and CDR2 (germline): KGHSH, LQKENI. There are 14 residues in the CDR3. Between the trimmed V and J ends, which lost 5 bases and 1 base, there was a span of 11 bases. CDR3 bases: TGTGCCAGCTCATATGTGTTGTCGAACACTGAAGCTTTCTTT. As protein: CASSYVLSNTEAFF.

A note on this clone: This likely comes from a read error, as the CDR3 has no conserved phenylalanine or tryptophan at its end. The CDR3 loop is CASSLRDSYNSPLHL. CDR3 in DNA: TGTGCCAGCAGTTTAAGAGACAGTTATAATTCACCCCTCCACCTT. The V gene is TRBV27, the J gene TRBJ1-6; D perhaps matches TRBD1 (5 bases). This CDR3 contains 15 residues. Germline V lookup: CDR1 MNHEY, CDR2 SMNVEV (reference sequence). Trimming took 2 bases from V and 4 from J, leaving 9 bases between them.

About this clone: An end of the junction does not agree with germline; a read error may underlie this. The rearrangement uses TRBV2 and TRBJ1-5; D gene uncertain. Germline values: CDR1 SNHLY, CDR2 FYNNEI. This CDR3 region has 13 residues. In DNA form, the CDR3 reads TGTGCCAGCAGTGGCCCTTACAGTCCCCGATCCGAGTTT. Translated, it gives CASSGPYSPRSEF.

This clone was picked up one time. V and J are TRBV18 and TRBJ1-4; TRBD1 might be the D (6 bases). V lost 6 bases and J 5 bases, leaving 16 bases between the germline ends. Germline CDR1 is KGHSH and CDR2 is LQKENI. This CDR3 is built from 15 residues. The CDR3 here is CASSPAGAGNEKLFF. For the CDR3, the DNA is TGTGCCAGCTCCCCGGCAGGGGCTGGGAATGAAAAACTGTTTTTT.

The rearrangement uses TRBV6-1 and TRBJ2-7; the match to TRBD1 covers 7 bases. J was trimmed by 2 bases and V by 9 bases; bases with no gene match: 7. The CDR3 loop spans 13 amino acids. The germline gives CDR1 MNHNS, CDR2 SASEGT. CDR3 nucleotides: TGTGCCAGTCTCTCCGACAGGGCCTACGAGCAGTACTTC. Protein sequence: CASLSDRAYEQYF.

The V and J genes are TRBV10-2 and TRBJ2-1; D is possibly TRBD1 (5 bases). Trimming took 5 bases from V and 10 from J, leaving 6 bases between them. CDR3 length: 10 amino acids. Germline CDR1 and CDR2: WSHSY and SAAADI. CDR3 protein: CASSWGEQFF. The CDR3 nucleotides are TGCGCCAGCAGTTGGGGCGAGCAGTTCTTC.

The rearrangement links TRBV10-1 to TRBJ2-3; TRBD1 might be the D (6 bases). Trimming pared 2 bases from V and 4 bases from J, leaving 10 bases between. Germline V gene data show CDR1 as WNHNN and CDR2 as SYGVQD (reference sequence). The CDR3 runs 14 residues. Here the CDR3 reads CASSEGQRPDTQYF. In DNA, the CDR3 is TGCGCCAGCAGTGAGGGACAGCGCCCAGATACGCAGTATTTT.